The 17 T cell receptor beta chains below all came from one sample that was sequenced in a study of shared clonotypes between healthy human individuals. The table came from immunoSEQ multiplex PCR; TCRdb's copy has only in-frame clones and leaves some out. The sample records over a million clones, 65% to 80% being singletons. The specimen was memory CD4+ T cells sorted from blood. Subset of the sample: CD45RA-negative fraction. Receptors originate from a man younger than 35 in good health.

The chain employs TRBV29-1 and TRBJ2-1; D is unclear. V gave up 6 bases and J gave up 0 bases, with 27 bases separating them. The germline CDR1 and CDR2 sequences are SQVTM and ANQGSEA. There are 19 residues in the CDR3. CDR3 sequence reads: CSVADASYYSAYSYNEQFF. The CDR3 region has the DNA TGCAGCGTGGCCGACGCCTCGTATTATTCCGCCTACTCCTACAATGAGCAGTTCTTC.

V usage is TRBV6-1 and J usage is TRBJ2-5; 7 bases align to TRBD1. The germline gives CDR1 MNHNS, CDR2 SASEGT. The CDR3 totals 16 residues. The trim removed 0 bases at V and 5 bases at J, leaving 9 bases unmatched. Written as DNA, the CDR3 is TGTGCCAGCAGTGAAGCGGTAGCAGGGGGTTCGGAGACCCAGTACTTC. Translating gives CASSEAVAGGSETQYF.

There are a few counts of this clone. This chain uses TRBV7-2 with TRBJ2-4; 8 nucleotides line up with TRBD2. In germline, CDR1 is SGHTA, CDR2 FQGNSA. CDR3 size: 14 residues. V was clipped by 3 bases and J by 7 bases; unmatched bases: 5. As DNA, the CDR3 is TGTGCCAGCAGCTTCAGCGGGAGTCAGAACATTCAGTACTTC. Protein: CASSFSGSQNIQYF.

J is TRBJ2-3 and V is TRBV7-8, with D unresolved. The ends were cut back, 5 bases at V and 2 bases at J, with 11 bases in the middle. Germline assignment: CDR1 SGHVS and CDR2 FQNEAQ. The CDR3 consists of 14 residues. This CDR3 is CASSRAFSTDTQYF. The CDR3 DNA is TGTGCCAGCAGCCGCGCCTTTTCCACAGATACGCAGTATTTT. The full variable domain, with the rest looked up from reference TRBV7-8 and TRBJ2-3, is GAGVSQSPRYKVAKRGQDVALRCDPISGHVSLFWYQQALGQGPEFLTYFQNEAQLDKSGLPSDRFFAERPEGSVSTLKIQRTQQEDSAVYLCASSRAFSTDTQYFGPGTRLTVL.

About this clone: Other DNA sequences in this specimen translate into the identical CDR3. The CDR3 reads CASSLGGRFEKLFF. The CDR3 DNA reads as TGTGCCAGCAGCTTAGGGGGGCGCTTTGAAAAACTGTTTTTT. The chain carries TRBV5-4 and TRBJ1-4, with D possibly being TRBD1 (6 bases). This CDR3 spans 14 amino acids. Germline-derived CDR1 and CDR2 are SGHNT and YYREEE (reference sequence). V shed 2 bases and J shed 7 bases, with 12 bases lying between them.

In its sample, this clone was seen once. This chain uses TRBV30 with TRBJ1-5; the D gene is possibly TRBD1 (5 bases). The ends were cut back, 0 bases at V and 4 bases at J, with 13 bases in the middle. Germline CDR1 is GTSNPN and CDR2 is SVGIG (reference sequence). The CDR3 runs to 15 residues. CDR3 coding DNA: TGTGCCTGGAGTGTAGAGGGACGCACGAATCAGCCCCAGCATTTT. This codes for CAWSVEGRTNQPQHF.

This rearrangement joins TRBV28 to TRBJ2-3, with a weak D call TRBD1 (6 bases). Looked up from germline, CDR1 is MDHEN and CDR2 is SYDVKM. Trimming removed 5 bases at V and 3 bases at J, with 12 bases between. The CDR3 is made up of 14 amino acids. The DNA for the CDR3 is TGTGCCAGCAGTGACAGAGGGACAACAGATACGCAGTATTTT. Translated: CASSDRGTTDTQYF.

The chain links TRBV11-3 to TRBJ2-7, with a tentative D call TRBD1 (6 bases). Trimming removed 1 base at V and 2 bases at J, with 12 bases between. The CDR3 has 15 residues. Germline values: CDR1 SGHNT, CDR2 YENEEA. The CDR3 DNA reads TGTGCCAGCAGCTTAGGCCTCAGGGGCCCCTACGAGCAGTACTTC. It specifies CASSLGLRGPYEQYF.

V and J are TRBV30 and TRBJ2-5; no clear D gene. In germline, CDR1 is GTSNPN, CDR2 SVGIG (reference sequence). V was shortened by 2 bases and J by 4 bases, with 11 bases between the two germline ends. The CDR3 has 13 amino acids. The CDR3 sequence is CAWSQGLGETQYF. DNA of the CDR3: TGTGCCTGGAGTCAAGGGCTTGGAGAGACCCAGTACTTC.

The rearrangement joins TRBV5-1 to TRBJ2-3; D could derive from TRBD1 or TRBD2 (5 bases each). Germline CDR1 and CDR2: SGHRS and YFSETQ. The CDR3 loop spans 15 amino acids. The germline V and J ends were trimmed by 3 bases and 0 bases, with 11 bases remaining between them. The CDR3 bases are TGCGCCAGCAGCTCGGGACGGGTGAGCACAGATACGCAGTATTTT. It specifies CASSSGRVSTDTQYF.

This clone was counted between two and nine times. The same CDR3 is also encoded by other DNA sequences in this sample. Written as DNA, the CDR3 is TGTGCCATCAGTCAGGACTCACTCTATGGCTACACCTTC. Translation gives CAISQDSLYGYTF. The gene calls are TRBV10-3 and TRBJ1-2; no clear D. This CDR3 has 13 residues. The germline gives CDR1 ENHRY, CDR2 SYGVKD. V was shortened by 5 bases and J by 4 bases, with 11 bases between the two germline ends.

The V and J genes are TRBV5-6 and TRBJ1-6; D possibly corresponds to TRBD1 (5 bases). The CDR3 loop spans 18 amino acids. V was clipped by 1 base and J by 7 bases, with 21 bases between them. Germline V gene data show CDR1 as SGHDT and CDR2 as YYEEEE. In nucleotides, the CDR3 is TGTGCCAGCAGCTTGCCGGGGACGAGCGGGGGACTAAATTCACCCCTCCACTTT. It specifies CASSLPGTSGGLNSPLHF. Full variable domain (missing parts from reference TRBV5-6 and TRBJ1-6): DAGVTQSPTHLIKTRGQQVTLRCSPKSGHDTVSWYQQALGQGPQFIFQYYEEEERQRGNFPDRFSGHQFPNYSSELNVNALLLGDSALYLCASSLPGTSGGLNSPLHFGNGTRLTVT.

There are a few counts of this clone. The chain joins TRBV11-2 to TRBJ2-7; unclear D gene. Per the germline V gene, CDR1 is SGHAT and CDR2 is FQNNGV. V lost 6 bases, J lost 0 bases, and 6 bases lay in between. The CDR3 extends over 12 amino acids. In DNA form, the CDR3 reads TGTGCCAGCAGACCGAGCTCCTACGAGCAGTACTTC. Encoded protein: CASRPSSYEQYF.

The rearrangement links TRBV7-6 to TRBJ1-3; the D is unclear. Deletions cut 5 bases from V and 8 bases from J, with 10 bases between. CDR1 is SGHVS and CDR2 is FNYEAQ in the germline V gene. The length of the CDR3 is 12 residues. The CDR3 spells CASSPWADTIYF. As DNA, the CDR3 is TGTGCCAGCAGCCCGTGGGCGGACACCATATATTTT.

The CDR3 protein is CASSEQQGANTGELFF. The CDR3 bases are TGTGCCAGCTCAGAGCAGCAGGGCGCGAACACCGGGGAGCTGTTTTTT. The V gene is TRBV18, the J gene TRBJ2-2, with D possibly matching TRBD1 (5 bases). Germline values: CDR1 KGHSH, CDR2 LQKENI. This CDR3 is built from 16 residues. V lost 5 bases and J lost 0, with 13 bases in between.

This clone is a singleton in its sample. The CDR3 nucleotides read TGTGCCAGCAGTTACTTACAGGAGAGCAATCAGCCCCAGCATTTT. It translates to CASSYLQESNQPQHF. This sequence joins TRBV6-5 and TRBJ1-5, with a weak D call TRBD1 (5 bases). The CDR3 spans 15 residues. From germline, CDR1 is MNHEY and CDR2 SVGAGI. Trimming removed 1 base at V and 1 base at J, with 8 bases between.

As regards this clone: The identical CDR3 is also encoded by other nucleotide sequences in the sample. The chain employs TRBV6-5 and TRBJ2-5; TRBD2 matches at 7 bases. Germline CDR1 is MNHEY and CDR2 is SVGAGI. CDR3 length: 13 residues. The V gene end was trimmed by 6 bases and the J gene end by 4 bases; junction bases not matched to a gene: 5. The DNA for the CDR3 is TGTGCCAGCAGCCGGGGGAGGGGAGAGACCCAGTACTTC. Translated: CASSRGRGETQYF.